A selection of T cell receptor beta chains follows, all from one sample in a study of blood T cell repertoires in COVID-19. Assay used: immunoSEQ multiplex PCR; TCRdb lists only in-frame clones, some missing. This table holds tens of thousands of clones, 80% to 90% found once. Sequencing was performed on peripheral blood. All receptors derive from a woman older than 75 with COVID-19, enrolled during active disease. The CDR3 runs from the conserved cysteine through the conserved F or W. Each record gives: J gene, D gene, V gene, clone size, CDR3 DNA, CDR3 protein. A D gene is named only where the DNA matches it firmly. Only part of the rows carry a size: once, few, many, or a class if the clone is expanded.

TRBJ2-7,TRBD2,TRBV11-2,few,TGTGCCAGCAGCTTAGAACTAGCGGGGGTGAACGAGCAGTACTTC,CASSLELAGVNEQYF
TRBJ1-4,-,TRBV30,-,TGTGCCTGGAGTCCACCCAGGGGCCGCCCCACTAATGAAAAACTGTTTTTT,CAWSPPRGRPTNEKLFF
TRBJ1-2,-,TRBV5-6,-,TGTGCCAGCAGCTCTGCGGCCCCGAACTATGGCTACACCTTC,CASSSAAPNYGYTF
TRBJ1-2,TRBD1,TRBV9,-,TGTGCCAGCAGCGTCGGGACAGCACTCGCTGGCTACACCTTC,CASSVGTALAGYTF
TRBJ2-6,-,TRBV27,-,TGTGCCAGCAGTCGGGGGACAGTCACTGGGGCCAACGTCCTGACTTTC,CASSRGTVTGANVLTF
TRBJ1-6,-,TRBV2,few,TGTGCCAGCAGTGAAGCGCGGGCAGTGCGGGATTCACCCCTCCACTTT,CASSEARAVRDSPLHF
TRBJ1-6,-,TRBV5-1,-,TGCGCCAGCAGCTCAGGGCTTGGTTCACCCCTCCACTTT,CASSSGLGSPLHF
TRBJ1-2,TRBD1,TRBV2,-,TGTGCCAGCAAATGGGAACAGGGGAGCTATGGCTACACCTTC,CASKWEQGSYGYTF
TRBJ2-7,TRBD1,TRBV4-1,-,TGCGCCAGCAGCCATCCGGGACAGGGAAGCGAGCAGTACTTC,CASSHPGQGSEQYF
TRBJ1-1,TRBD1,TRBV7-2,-,TGTGCCAGCAGCCCGAGTCGGACAGGGGAGGTTTATCGTGAAGCTTTCTTT,CASSPSRTGEVYREAFF
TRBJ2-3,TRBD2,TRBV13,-,TGTGCCAGCCTCCAATTTTTCGGGACTAGCGGGACAGATACGCAGTATTTT,CASLQFFGTSGTDTQYF
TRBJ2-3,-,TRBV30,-,TGTGCCTGGAGTGTACGGGGAGTCGGGGATACGCAGTATTTT,CAWSVRGVGDTQYF
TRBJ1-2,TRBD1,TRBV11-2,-,TGTGCCAGCAGAGATGGACAGGGGATTGTCGATGGCTACACCTTC,CASRDGQGIVDGYTF
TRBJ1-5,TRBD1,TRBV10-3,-,TGTGCCATCAGTGAGTCGGAGGGGGCCCAGCCCCAGCATTTT,CAISESEGAQPQHF
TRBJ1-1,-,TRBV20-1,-,TGCAGTGCTAGTTTGGGGAGCACTGAAGCTTTCTTT,CSASLGSTEAFF
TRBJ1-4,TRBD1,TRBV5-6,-,TGTGCCAGCAGCTTGAGGACAGGGGGCTTTGAAAAACTGTTTTTT,CASSLRTGGFEKLFF
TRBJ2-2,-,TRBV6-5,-,TGTGCCAGCAGTTACAGAACAGGGACGAACACCGGGGAGCTGTTTTTT,CASSYRTGTNTGELFF
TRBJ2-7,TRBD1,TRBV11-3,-,TGTGCCAGCAGCGCAGACAGGGTTTCGCAGCAGTACTTC,CASSADRVSQQYF
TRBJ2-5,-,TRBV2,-,TGTGCCAGCAGTGAACGGGAGACCCAGTACTTC,CASSERETQYF
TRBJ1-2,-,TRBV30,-,TGTGCCTGGAGTGTACTCTTACCGGACACCACTAACTATGGCTACACCTTC,CAWSVLLPDTTNYGYTF
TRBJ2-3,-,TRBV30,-,TGTGCCTGGAGTGTACAGGGGCGGGACATCACAGATACGCAGTATTTT,CAWSVQGRDITDTQYF
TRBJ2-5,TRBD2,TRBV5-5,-,TGTGCCAGCAGCTTGTCACAGCGGGGGGACTTGGAGACCCAGTACTTC,CASSLSQRGDLETQYF
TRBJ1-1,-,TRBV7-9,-,TGTGCCAGCAGCTTGACCCCACAGGGTGAAGCTTTCTTT,CASSLTPQGEAFF
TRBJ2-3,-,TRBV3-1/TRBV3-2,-,TGTGCCAGCACCGACAGACTAGGGTTGGGCACAGATACGCAGTATTTT,CASTDRLGLGTDTQYF
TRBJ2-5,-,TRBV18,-,TGTGCCAGCTCACGAAGCCAGGGACAAGAGACCCAGTACTTC,CASSRSQGQETQYF